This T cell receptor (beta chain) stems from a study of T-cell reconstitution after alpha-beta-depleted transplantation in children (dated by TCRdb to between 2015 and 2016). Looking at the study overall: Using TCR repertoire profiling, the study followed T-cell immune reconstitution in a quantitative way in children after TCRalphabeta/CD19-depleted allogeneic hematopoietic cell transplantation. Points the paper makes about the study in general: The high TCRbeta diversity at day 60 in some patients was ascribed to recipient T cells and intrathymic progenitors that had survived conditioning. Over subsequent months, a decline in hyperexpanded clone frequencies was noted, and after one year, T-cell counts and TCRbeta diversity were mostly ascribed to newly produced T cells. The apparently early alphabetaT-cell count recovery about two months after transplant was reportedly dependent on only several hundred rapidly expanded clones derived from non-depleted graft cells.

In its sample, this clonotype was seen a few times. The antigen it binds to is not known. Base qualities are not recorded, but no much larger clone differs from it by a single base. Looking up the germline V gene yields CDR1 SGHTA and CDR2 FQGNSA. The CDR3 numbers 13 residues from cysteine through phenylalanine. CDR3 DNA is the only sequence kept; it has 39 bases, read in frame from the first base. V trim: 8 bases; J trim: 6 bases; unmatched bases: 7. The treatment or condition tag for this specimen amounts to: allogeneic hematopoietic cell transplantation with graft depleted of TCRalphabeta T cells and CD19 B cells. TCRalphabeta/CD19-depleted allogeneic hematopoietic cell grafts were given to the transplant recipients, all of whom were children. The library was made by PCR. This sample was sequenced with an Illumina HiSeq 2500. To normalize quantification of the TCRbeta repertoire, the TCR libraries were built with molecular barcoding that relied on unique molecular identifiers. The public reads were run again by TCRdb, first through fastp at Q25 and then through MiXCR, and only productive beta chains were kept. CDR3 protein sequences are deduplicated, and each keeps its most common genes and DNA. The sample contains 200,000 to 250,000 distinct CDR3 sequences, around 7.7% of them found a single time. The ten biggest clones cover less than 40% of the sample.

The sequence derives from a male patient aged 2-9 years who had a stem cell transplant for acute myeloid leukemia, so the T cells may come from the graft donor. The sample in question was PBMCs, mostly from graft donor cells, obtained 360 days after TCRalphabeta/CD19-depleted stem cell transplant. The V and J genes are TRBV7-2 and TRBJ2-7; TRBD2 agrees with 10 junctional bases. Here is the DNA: TGTGCCAGCCGCCAACTAGCGGGAAGCGAGCAGTACTTC. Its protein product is CASRQLAGSEQYF.